Listed below are T cell receptor beta chains from one sample, sequenced in a study of T cell repertoires in cytomegalovirus infection. These TCRs' antigens remain unknown. TCRdb reanalysed the reads using MiXCR and keeps one entry per CDR3 protein. The sample lists more than 250,000 distinct CDR3 sequences, roughly 25% occurring once. This specimen was cultured PBMCs, taken from culture after CMV antigen stimulation. The receptors originated from a human donor in good health (CMV status not recorded). Some clones in this sample may be carry-over from other donors' samples. CDR3s include the opening cysteine and the closing phenylalanine or tryptophan. The order of the fields is J gene, D gene, V gene, clone size, CDR3 DNA, CDR3 protein. D genes are given only for firm matches. The size field is filled for only some rows; it gives once, few, many or a size class.

TRBJ1-5	TRBD1	TRBV19	NA	TGTGCCAGTAGTACCGGGACAGCTAGCAATCAGCCCCAGCATTTT	CASSTGTASNQPQHF
TRBJ1-1	NA	TRBV19	NA	TGTGCCAGTAGCCGGGACTTTCTTCGCCTGAACACTGAAGCTTTCTTT	CASSRDFLRLNTEAFF
TRBJ2-3	NA	TRBV30	NA	TGTGCCTGGACCGGGTTGCGGGATACCTCAGATACGCAGTATTTT	CAWTGLRDTSDTQYF
TRBJ2-7	NA	TRBV6-6	few	TGTGCCAGCAGTTACCTAGGGAGAGCCTACGAGCAGTACTTC	CASSYLGRAYEQYF
TRBJ2-1	TRBD2	TRBV7-6	many	TGTGCCAGCAGAAGACTAGCGGGCTCCTACAATGAGCAGTTCTTC	CASRRLAGSYNEQFF
TRBJ1-1	NA	TRBV4-1	few	TGCGCCAGCAGCCAAGTCGACAGACACACTGAAGCTTTCTTT	CASSQVDRHTEAFF
TRBJ1-3	NA	TRBV7-2	few	TGTGCCAGCAGCTTAGCATGGCCCGACGACACCATATATTTT	CASSLAWPDDTIYF
TRBJ2-1	NA	TRBV7-2	many	TGTGCCAGCAGCTTAGCAGCCCGTGGTTCCCCAAAGGGCAATGAGCAGTTCTTC	CASSLAARGSPKGNEQFF
TRBJ2-1	NA	TRBV7-2	many	TGTGCCAGCAGCTTACGTGCGGGATGGAACAATGAGCAGTTCTTC	CASSLRAGWNNEQFF
TRBJ2-5	TRBD1	TRBV7-2	NA	TGTGCCAGCAGCATTAGACAGGGAGAGAAGACCCAGTACTTC	CASSIRQGEKTQYF